This TCR beta chain is drawn from a study of T cells in Graves' hyperthyroidism and ophthalmopathy (dated by TCRdb to between 2018 and 2021). For the study in its entirety: Peripheral blood samples were taken at the time of initial diagnosis, prior to any treatment. For training and testing, the 100 or so patients in the discovery cohort were randomly divided in a 7:3 ratio. Whether ophthalmopathy could be predicted prospectively was tested in an independent validation cohort made up of some 20 hyperthyroidism patients plus 17 patients who later progressed to ophthalmopathy. Once sampling was done, hyperthyroidism patients were given methimazole at a starting dose of 30 mg daily, whereas ophthalmopathy patients were given high-dose intravenous methylprednisolone. The paper describes TCR Vbeta CDR3 sequencing of 130 to 150 peripheral blood samples, made up of roughly 40 ophthalmopathy patients, 70 to 75 hyperthyroidism patients and roughly 17 progressor patients. TCR V-J signatures able to tell the groups apart were searched for in a discovery cohort of 100 patients, of whom more than 40 had Graves' ophthalmopathy and around 57 had stable Graves' hyperthyroidism. In over five Graves' hyperthyroidism patients, the study also compared T-cell repertoires from thyroid tissue with T-cell repertoires from blood.

Overall results and qualifications from the work: In validation, progression to ophthalmopathy was predicted by the model with 70.59% sensitivity and around 75% specificity, a median of about 6 months before onset. A model built on a 13 V-J signature distinguished ophthalmopathy from stable hyperthyroidism, reaching approximately 89% sensitivity and about 81% specificity in cross-validation and 80%/75% in testing. Most expanded thyroid clonotypes (frequency above 0.001) were also detected in blood, a finding suggesting that blood repertoires may reflect thyroid immune responses. No statistical method was used to set the sample size in advance, and investigators knew the group allocation.

V and J are truncated by 6 bases and 2 bases respectively, leaving an intervening sequence of 12 bases. CDR1 MDHEN and CDR2 SYDVKM are derived from the germline V gene. The CDR3 spans 14 residues, from the cysteine through the phenylalanine. Only the CDR3 DNA is retained, 42 bases long and in frame from the first base. On this clonotype itself: Its antigen has not been determined. Base qualities are not recorded, but no much larger clone differs from it by a single base.

Hyperthyroidism patients were newly diagnosed, had a disease duration of under 2 months, and were aged 18 to 65 years. Exclusion was applied to patients with uncontrolled infections, other autoimmune diseases, pregnancy or lactation. Diagnoses were based on clinical symptoms, serum thyroxine and TRAb, thyroid ultrasound and orbital computed tomography. For progressor patients, blood was drawn at the first diagnosis of hyperthyroidism, before any ophthalmopathy symptoms had appeared. PBMCs were separated from about 10 ml of fresh peripheral blood using Ficoll-Paque density gradient centrifugation. Progressor patients were defined as those initially diagnosed with Graves' hyperthyroidism in whom ophthalmopathy developed during follow-up. Trizol reagent was used to extract total RNA, and RNA quality was then checked on an Agilent 2100 Bioanalyzer. The TCR beta CDR3 regions were amplified from RNA transcripts. The TCR CDR3 was subjected to a first round of RT-PCR using the HTBI primer set and the Qiagen OneStep RT-PCR kit. The libraries were constructed in a second round of multiplex PCR and then size-selected and purified. Sequencing of the libraries was done on an Illumina HiSeq2000 using paired-end 100 bp reads. Per the original workflow: SOAPnuke was used to process the raw data, with reads discarded if the reads contained adapters or uncalled bases, had a mean Phred below 15, or lacked an exact constant-primer or identifier match. High-quality paired reads were merged with COPE v1.2.5, and unique nucleotide sequences were defined as clonotypes. MiTCR v1.1 was used to align clonotypes to the IMGT TRBV, TRBD and TRBJ reference segments. Only V-J combinations with frequency above 0.0001, covering 99.2% of repertoires, were analysed. A TCS score was defined as the ratio of F50 (clonal expansion) to E x V (chaos), with BLOSUM62-based TCRdist applied between CDR3 peptides within each V-J. Welch's t-statistics and random forest reduced approximately 520 V-J features to around 14, which were used in a naive Bayes classifier (R e1071). TCRdb reworked the public reads: Q25 trimming with fastp, MiXCR clone assembly, productive beta chains retained. Each CDR3 protein appears once, grouped with its most common genes and DNA. V and J calls and clone size were set by TCRdb, not the authors. The sample table records around 400,000 distinct CDR3 sequences; 15% to 19% of these occur just once. The top ten constitute 25% to 30% of the sample.

Recombination linked TRBV28 to TRBJ2-3; the D gene is perhaps TRBD2, from 6 matching bases. The origin of this receptor is a woman between 18 and 29 years old with Graves' hyperthyroidism that later progressed to Graves' ophthalmopathy. Material: blood. The base sequence is TGTGCCAGCAGCGCGGGGCCTTCCACAGATACGCAGTATTTT. The resulting protein is CASSAGPSTDTQYF.